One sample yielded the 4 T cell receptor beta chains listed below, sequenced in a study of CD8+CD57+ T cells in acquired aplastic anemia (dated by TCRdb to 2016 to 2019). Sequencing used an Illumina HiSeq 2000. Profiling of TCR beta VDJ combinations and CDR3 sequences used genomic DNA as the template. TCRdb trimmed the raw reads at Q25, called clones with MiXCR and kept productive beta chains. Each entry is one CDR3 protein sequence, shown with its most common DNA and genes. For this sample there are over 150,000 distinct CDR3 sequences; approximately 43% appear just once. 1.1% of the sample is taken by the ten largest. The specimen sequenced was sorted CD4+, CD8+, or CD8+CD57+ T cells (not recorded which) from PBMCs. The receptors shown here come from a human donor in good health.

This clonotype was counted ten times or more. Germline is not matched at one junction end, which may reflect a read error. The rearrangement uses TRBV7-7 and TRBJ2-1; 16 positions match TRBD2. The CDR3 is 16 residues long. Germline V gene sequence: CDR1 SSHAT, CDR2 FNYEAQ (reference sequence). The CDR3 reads CASSRGLAGGGDEQFF. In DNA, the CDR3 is TGTGCTAGCAGCCGGGGACTAGCGGGAGGGGGCGATGAGCAGTTCTTC.

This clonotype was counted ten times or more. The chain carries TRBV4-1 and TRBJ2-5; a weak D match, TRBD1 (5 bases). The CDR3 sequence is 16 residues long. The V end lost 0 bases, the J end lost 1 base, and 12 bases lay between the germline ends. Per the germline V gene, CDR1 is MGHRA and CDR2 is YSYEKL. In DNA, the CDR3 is TGCGCCAGCAGCCAAGAGATCGTGGGGCCCCAAGAGACCCAGTACTTC. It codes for CASSQEIVGPQETQYF.

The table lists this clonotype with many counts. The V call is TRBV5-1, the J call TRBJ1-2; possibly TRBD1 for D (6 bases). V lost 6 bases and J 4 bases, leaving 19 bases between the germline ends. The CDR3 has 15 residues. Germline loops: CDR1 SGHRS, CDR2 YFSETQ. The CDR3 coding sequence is TGCGCCAGCACCGTATCTCAGGGGAATGGCTATGGCTACACCTTC. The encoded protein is CASTVSQGNGYGYTF. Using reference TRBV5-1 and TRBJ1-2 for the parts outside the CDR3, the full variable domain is KAGVTQTPRYLIKTRGQQVTLSCSPISGHRSVSWYQQTPGQGLQFLFEYFSETQRNKGNFPGRFSGRQFSNSRSEMNVSTLELGDSALYLCASTVSQGNGYGYTFGSGTRLTVV.

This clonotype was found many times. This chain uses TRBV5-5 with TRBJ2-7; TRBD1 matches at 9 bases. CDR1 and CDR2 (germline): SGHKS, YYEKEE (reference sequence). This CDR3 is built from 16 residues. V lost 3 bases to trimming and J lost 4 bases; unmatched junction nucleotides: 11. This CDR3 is CASSWGGGTGKYEQYF. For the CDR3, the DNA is TGTGCCAGCAGCTGGGGAGGTGGGACAGGGAAATACGAGCAGTACTTC.